The table lists the clone carrying this TCR beta chain with a few counts. The antigen remains unidentified. This sample was taken from a study of CD8 T cells in ankylosing spondylitis. Notes on the study in general: In ankylosing spondylitis blood, a motif of roughly eight highly homologous TCR beta variants appeared characteristic. As reported, disease-linked clones showed significant enrichment in matched ankylosing spondylitis synovial fluid.

This CDR3 comprises 16 residues. Germline loops: CDR1 MGHDK, CDR2 SYGVNS. The V gene lost 3 bases and the J gene lost 0 bases, with 14 bases spanning the gap. Quantitative 5'-RACE was performed with molecular barcodes, and it yielded the TCR beta libraries. Using its own MiXCR run on the 5' RACE reads, TCRdb lists one record per CDR3 protein. The sample has fewer than 400,000 distinct CDR3 sequences, about 15% seen once. The TCR sequence derives from a male donor with ankylosing spondylitis or in good health (not recorded which). Sequencing used blood, either unsorted or a sorted T cell fraction (not recorded which). The chain combines TRBV25-1 with TRBJ1-2; D gene uncertain. In nucleotides, the CDR3 is TGTGCCAGCAGTGATCCCTCCGCAGACGCTAACTATGGCTACACCTTC. The encoded protein is CASSDPSADANYGYTF.